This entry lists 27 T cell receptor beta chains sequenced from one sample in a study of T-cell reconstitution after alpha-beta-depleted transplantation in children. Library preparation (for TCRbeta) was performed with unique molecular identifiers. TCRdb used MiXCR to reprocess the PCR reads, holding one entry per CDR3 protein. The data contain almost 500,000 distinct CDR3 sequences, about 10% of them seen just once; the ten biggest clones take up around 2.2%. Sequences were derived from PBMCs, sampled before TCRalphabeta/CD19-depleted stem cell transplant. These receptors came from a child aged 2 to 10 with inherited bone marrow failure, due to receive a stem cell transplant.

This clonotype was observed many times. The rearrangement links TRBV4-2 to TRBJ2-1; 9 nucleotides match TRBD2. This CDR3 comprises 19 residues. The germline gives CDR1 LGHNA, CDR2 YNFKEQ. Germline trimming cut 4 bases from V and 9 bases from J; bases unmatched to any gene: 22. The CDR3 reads CASSRRLWSGRTPGGEQFF. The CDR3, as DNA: TGTGCCAGCAGCCGGAGACTATGGAGCGGGAGGACCCCGGGGGGTGAGCAGTTCTTC.

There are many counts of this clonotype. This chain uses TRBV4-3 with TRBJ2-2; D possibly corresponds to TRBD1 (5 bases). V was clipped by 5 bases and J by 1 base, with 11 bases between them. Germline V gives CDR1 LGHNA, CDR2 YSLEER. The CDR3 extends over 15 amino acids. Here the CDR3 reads CASSAQQGNTGELFF. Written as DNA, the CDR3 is TGCGCCAGCAGCGCACAGCAGGGGAACACCGGGGAGCTGTTTTTT.

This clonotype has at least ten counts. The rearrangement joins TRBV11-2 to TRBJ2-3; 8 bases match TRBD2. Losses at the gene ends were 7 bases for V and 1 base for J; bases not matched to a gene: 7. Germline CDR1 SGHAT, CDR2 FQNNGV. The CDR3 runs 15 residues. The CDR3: CASILGGAGTDTQYF. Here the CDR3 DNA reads TGTGCCAGCATCCTCGGGGGGGCGGGCACAGATACGCAGTATTTT.

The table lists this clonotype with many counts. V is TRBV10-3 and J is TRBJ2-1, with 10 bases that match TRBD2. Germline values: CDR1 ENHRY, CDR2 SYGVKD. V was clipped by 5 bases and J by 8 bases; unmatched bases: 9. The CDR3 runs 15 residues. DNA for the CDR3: TGTGCCATCAGTCGCGGGACTAGCGATGGCGATGAGCAGTTCTTC. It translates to CAISRGTSDGDEQFF.

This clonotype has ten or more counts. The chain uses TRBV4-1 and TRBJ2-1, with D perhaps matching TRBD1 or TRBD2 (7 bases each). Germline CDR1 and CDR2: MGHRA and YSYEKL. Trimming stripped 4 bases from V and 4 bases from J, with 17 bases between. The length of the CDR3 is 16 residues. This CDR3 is CASSPWGGTAYNEQFF. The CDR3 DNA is TGCGCCAGCAGCCCTTGGGGGGGGACAGCTTACAATGAGCAGTTCTTC.

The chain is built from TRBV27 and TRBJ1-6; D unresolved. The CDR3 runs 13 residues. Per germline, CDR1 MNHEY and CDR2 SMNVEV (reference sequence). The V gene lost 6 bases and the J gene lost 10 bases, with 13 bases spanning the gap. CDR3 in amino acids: CASRVWERSPLHF. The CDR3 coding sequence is TGTGCCAGCAGAGTCTGGGAGCGGTCACCCCTCCACTTT.

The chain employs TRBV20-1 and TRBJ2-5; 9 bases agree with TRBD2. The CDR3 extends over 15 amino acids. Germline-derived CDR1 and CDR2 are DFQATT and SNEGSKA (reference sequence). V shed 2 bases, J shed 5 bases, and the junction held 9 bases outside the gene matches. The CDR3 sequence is CSARFAGGPGETQYF. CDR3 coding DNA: TGCAGTGCTAGATTCGCGGGAGGGCCGGGGGAGACCCAGTACTTC.

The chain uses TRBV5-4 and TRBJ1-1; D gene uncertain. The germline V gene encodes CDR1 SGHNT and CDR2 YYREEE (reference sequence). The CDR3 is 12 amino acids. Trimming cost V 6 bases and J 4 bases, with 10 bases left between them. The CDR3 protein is CASNQGGTEAFF. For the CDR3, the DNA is TGTGCCAGCAACCAAGGCGGCACTGAAGCTTTCTTT.

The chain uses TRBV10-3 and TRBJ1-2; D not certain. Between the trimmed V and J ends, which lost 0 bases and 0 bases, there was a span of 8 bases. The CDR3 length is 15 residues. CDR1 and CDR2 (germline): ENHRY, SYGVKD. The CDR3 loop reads CAISESRETNYGYTF. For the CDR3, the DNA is TGTGCCATCAGTGAGTCAAGGGAAACTAACTATGGCTACACCTTC.

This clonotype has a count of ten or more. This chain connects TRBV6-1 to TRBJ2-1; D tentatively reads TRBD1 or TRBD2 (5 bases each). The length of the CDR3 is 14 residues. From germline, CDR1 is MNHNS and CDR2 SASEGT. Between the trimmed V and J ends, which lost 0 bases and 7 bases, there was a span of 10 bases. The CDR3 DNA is TGTGCCAGCAGTGAAGCGGGACCGGGGAATGAGCAGTTCTTC. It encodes CASSEAGPGNEQFF.

CDR3 loop: CASWINEIPGQGIGSGYTF. Written as DNA, the CDR3 is TGTGCCAGCTGGATAAACGAAATTCCGGGACAGGGGATTGGATCCGGCTACACCTTC. The chain recombines TRBV18 with TRBJ1-2, with TRBD1 identical over 10 bases. CDR3 length: 19 amino acids. CDR1 KGHSH and CDR2 LQKENI come from the germline V gene. V shed 7 bases, J shed 8 bases, and the junction held 25 bases outside the gene matches.

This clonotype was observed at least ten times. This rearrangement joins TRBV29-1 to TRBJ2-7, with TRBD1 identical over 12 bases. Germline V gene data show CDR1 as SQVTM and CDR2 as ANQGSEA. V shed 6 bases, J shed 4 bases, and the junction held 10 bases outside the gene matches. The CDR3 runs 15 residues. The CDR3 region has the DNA TGCAGCGTAGCCGCTGGGACAGGGGGCCTGTACGAGCAGTACTTC. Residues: CSVAAGTGGLYEQYF.

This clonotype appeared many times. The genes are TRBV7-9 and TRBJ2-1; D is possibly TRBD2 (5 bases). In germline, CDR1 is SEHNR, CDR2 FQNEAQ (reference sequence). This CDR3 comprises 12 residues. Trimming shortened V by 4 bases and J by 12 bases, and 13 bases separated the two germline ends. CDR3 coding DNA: TGTGCCAGCAGCTCAACCGGGGTTGGGCAGTTCTTC. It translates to CASSSTGVGQFF.

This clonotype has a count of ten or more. The CDR3 loop is CASSQVLGGETQYF. The CDR3 DNA reads as TGTGCCAGCAGCCAAGTCCTCGGAGGGGAGACCCAGTACTTC. This chain links TRBV4-2 with TRBJ2-5; D possibly corresponds to TRBD2 (6 bases). The CDR3 contains 14 residues. CDR1 is LGHNA, CDR2 YNFKEQ, per germline. The germline V and J ends were trimmed by 1 base and 5 bases, with 11 bases remaining between them.

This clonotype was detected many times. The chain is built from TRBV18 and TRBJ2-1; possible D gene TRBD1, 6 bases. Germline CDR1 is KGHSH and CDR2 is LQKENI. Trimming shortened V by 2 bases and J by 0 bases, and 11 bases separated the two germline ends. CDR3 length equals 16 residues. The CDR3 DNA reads TGTGCCAGCTCACCAGGGGGCCCTACCTCCTACAATGAGCAGTTCTTC. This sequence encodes CASSPGGPTSYNEQFF.

CDR3 sequence reads: CASSFPGTSDTQYF. CDR3 DNA sequence: TGTGCCAGCAGTTTCCCCGGGACATCAGATACGCAGTATTTT. The chain couples TRBV27 to TRBJ2-3, with D perhaps TRBD1 (6 bases). This CDR3 region has 14 residues. Germline V gene sequence: CDR1 MNHEY, CDR2 SMNVEV (reference sequence). The V gene lost 3 bases and the J gene lost 4 bases, with 11 bases spanning the gap.

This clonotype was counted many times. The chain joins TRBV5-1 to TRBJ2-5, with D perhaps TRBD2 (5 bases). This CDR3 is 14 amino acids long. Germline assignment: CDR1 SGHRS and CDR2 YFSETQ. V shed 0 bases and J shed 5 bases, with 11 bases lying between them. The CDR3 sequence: CASSLGGRTETQYF. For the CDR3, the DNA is TGCGCCAGCAGCTTGGGTGGGAGAACGGAGACCCAGTACTTC.

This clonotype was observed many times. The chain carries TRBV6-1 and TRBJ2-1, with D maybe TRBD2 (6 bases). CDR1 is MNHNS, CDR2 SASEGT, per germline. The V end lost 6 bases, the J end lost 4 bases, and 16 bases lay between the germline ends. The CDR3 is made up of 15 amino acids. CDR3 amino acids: CASRTPGLQYNEQFF. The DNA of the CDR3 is TGTGCCAGCAGAACCCCGGGACTTCAATACAATGAGCAGTTCTTC.

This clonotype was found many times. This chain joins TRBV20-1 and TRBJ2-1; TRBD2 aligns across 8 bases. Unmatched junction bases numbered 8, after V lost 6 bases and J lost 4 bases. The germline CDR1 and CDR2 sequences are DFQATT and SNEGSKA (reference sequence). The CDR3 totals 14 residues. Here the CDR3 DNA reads TGCAGTGCAAAGCGGGAGATGGGGTACAATGAGCAGTTCTTC. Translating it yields CSAKREMGYNEQFF.

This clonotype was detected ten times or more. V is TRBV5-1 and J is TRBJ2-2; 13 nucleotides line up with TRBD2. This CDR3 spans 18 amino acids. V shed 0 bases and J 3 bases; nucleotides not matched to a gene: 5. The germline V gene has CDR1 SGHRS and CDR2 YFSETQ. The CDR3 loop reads CASSLEATSGRYTGELFF. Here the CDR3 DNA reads TGCGCCAGCAGCTTGGAAGCGACTAGCGGGAGGTACACCGGGGAGCTGTTTTTT. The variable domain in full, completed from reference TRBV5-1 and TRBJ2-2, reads KAGVTQTPRYLIKTRGQQVTLSCSPISGHRSVSWYQQTPGQGLQFLFEYFSETQRNKGNFPGRFSGRQFSNSRSEMNVSTLELGDSALYLCASSLEATSGRYTGELFFGEGSRLTVL.

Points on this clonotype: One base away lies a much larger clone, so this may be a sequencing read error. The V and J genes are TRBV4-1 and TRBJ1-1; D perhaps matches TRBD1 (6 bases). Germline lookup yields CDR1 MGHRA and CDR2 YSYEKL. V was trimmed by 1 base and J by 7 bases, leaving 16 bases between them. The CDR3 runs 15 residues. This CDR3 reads CASSQGLRVQGEAFF. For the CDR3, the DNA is TGCGCCAGCAGCCAAGGATTAAGGGTACAGGGTGAAGCTTTCTTT.

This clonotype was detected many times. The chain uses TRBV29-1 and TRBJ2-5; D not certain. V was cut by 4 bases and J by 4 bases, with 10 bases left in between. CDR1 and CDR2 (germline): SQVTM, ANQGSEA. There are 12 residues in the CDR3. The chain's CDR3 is CSVVMGRETQYF. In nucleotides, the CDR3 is TGCAGCGTTGTAATGGGTAGAGAGACCCAGTACTTC.

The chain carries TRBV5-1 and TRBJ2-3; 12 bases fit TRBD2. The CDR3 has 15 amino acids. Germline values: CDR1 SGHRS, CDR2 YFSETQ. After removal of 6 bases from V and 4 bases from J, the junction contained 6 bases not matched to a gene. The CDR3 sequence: CASTTGLAGPDTQYF. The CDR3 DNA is TGCGCCAGCACCACAGGACTAGCGGGACCAGATACGCAGTATTTT.

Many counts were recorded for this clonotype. For the CDR3, the DNA is TGCAGTGCTCCCTCGGGCGGGAGAAGCACAGATACGCAGTATTTT. As protein: CSAPSGGRSTDTQYF. This rearrangement joins TRBV20-1 to TRBJ2-3; 7 bases agree with TRBD2. The CDR3 runs to 15 residues. The germline gives CDR1 DFQATT, CDR2 SNEGSKA (reference sequence). Trimming took 5 bases from V and 0 from J; bases not matched to a gene: 8.

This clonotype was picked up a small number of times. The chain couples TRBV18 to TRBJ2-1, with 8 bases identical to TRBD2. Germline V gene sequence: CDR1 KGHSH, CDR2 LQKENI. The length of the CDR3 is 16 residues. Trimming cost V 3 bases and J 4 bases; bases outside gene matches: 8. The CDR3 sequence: CASSPATSVTYNEQFF. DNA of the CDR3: TGTGCCAGCTCACCCGCGACTAGCGTGACGTACAATGAGCAGTTCTTC. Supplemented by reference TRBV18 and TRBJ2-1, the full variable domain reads NAGVMQNPRHLVRRRGQEARLRCSPMKGHSHVYWYRQLPEEGLKFMVYLQKENIIDESGMPKERFSAEFPKEGPSILRIQQVVRGDSAAYFCASSPATSVTYNEQFFGPGTRLTVL.

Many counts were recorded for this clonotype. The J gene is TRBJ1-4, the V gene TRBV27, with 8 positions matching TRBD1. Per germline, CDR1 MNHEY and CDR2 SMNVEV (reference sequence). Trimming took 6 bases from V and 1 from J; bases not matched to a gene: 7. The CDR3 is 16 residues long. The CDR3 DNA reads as TGTGCCAGCAGAGCTCGACAGGGGAGAACTAATGAAAAACTGTTTTTT. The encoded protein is CASRARQGRTNEKLFF. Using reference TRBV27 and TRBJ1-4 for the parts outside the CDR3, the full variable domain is EAQVTQNPRYLITVTGKKLTVTCSQNMNHEYMSWYRQDPGLGLRQIYYSMNVEVTDKGDVPEGYKVSRKEKRNFPLILESPSPNQTSLYFCASRARQGRTNEKLFFGSGTQLSVL.

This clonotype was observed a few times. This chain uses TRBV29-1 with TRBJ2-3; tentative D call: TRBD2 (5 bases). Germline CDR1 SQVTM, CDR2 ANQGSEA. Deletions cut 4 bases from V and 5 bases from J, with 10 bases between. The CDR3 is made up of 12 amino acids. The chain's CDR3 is CSVVRVGDTQYF. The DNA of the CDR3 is TGCAGCGTTGTGAGGGTCGGAGATACGCAGTATTTT.